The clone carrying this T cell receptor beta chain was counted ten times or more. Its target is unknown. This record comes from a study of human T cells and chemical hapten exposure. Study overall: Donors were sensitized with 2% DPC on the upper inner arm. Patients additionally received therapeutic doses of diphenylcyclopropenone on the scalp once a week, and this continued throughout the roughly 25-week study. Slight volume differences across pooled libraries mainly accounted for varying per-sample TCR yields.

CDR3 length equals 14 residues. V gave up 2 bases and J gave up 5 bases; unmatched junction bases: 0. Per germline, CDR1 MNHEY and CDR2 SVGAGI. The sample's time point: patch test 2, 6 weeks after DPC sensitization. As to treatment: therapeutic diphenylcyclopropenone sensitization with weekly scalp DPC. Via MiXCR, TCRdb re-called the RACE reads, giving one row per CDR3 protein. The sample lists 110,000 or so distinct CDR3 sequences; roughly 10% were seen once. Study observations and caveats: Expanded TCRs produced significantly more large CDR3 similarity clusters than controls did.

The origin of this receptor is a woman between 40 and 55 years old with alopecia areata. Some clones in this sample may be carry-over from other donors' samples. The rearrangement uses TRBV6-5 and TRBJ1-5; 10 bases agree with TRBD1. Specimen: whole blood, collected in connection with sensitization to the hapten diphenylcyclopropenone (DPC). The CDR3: CASSYGTGDQPQHF. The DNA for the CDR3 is TGTGCCAGCAGTTACGGGACAGGGGATCAGCCCCAGCATTTT.